This T cell receptor beta chain was retrieved from a study of blood T cell repertoires in COVID-19. Germline-derived CDR1 and CDR2 are SGHTA and FQGTGA. Trimming cost V 5 bases and J 4 bases; bases outside gene matches: 8. The CDR3 consists of 15 residues. Sequenced by immunoSEQ multiplex PCR; TCRdb stores in-frame clones only, minus some. The repertoire includes more than 300,000 clones, more than 70% of them detected once, and 1.5% to 2% sits in the top ten. This chain links TRBV7-3 with TRBJ2-3; 8 bases line up with TRBD2. The clonotype comes from a woman in her twenties or thirties with COVID-19, enrolled during active disease. The specimen was peripheral blood. In nucleotides, the CDR3 is TGTGCCAGCAGCCTTCGGGGGGGCCGCGCAGATACGCAGTATTTT. As protein: CASSLRGGRADTQYF.